These 25 T cell receptor beta chains were sequenced from one sample in a study of T cell repertoires in cytomegalovirus infection. One entry per CDR3 protein, called by TCRdb with MiXCR from the reads. Of 250,000 to 300,000 distinct CDR3 sequences in the sample, around 20% were seen once. Their cognate antigens are unknown. Here the sequenced sample was cultured PBMCs, taken from culture after CMV antigen stimulation. The receptors derive from a human donor in good health (CMV status not recorded). Some clones in this sample may be carry-over from other donors' samples.

This clonotype was seen only a few times. This CDR3 is CASSFSSTSAAKNIQYF. DNA of the CDR3: TGTGCCAGCAGTTTTAGTTCGACTAGCGCAGCCAAAAACATTCAGTACTTC. The chain uses TRBV27 and TRBJ2-4, with 8 bases lining up with TRBD2. Trimming at V came to 3 bases and at J to 0 bases, leaving 7 bases not matched to a gene. CDR3 size: 17 residues. CDR1 and CDR2 from the germline V gene are MNHEY and SMNVEV (reference sequence).

This chain uses TRBV20-1 with TRBJ2-2; TRBD1 agrees at 8 bases. V gave up 2 bases and J gave up 6 bases; unmatched junction bases: 11. The CDR3 is made up of 16 amino acids. Per germline, CDR1 DFQATT and CDR2 SNEGSKA (reference sequence). In DNA form, the CDR3 reads TGCAGTGCTAGAAAGACAGGGGCCGTTTGGTCCGGGGAGCTGTTTTTT. Translation: CSARKTGAVWSGELFF.

This clonotype was counted only a few times. The chain uses TRBV24-1 and TRBJ1-2; 8 nucleotides line up with TRBD1. Germline V gene lookup returns CDR1 KGHDR and CDR2 SFDVKD. This CDR3 has 13 residues. The V and J ends lost 4 bases and 8 bases, in that order; junction bases with no gene match: 5. For the CDR3, the DNA is TGTGCCACCAGTGAGGACAGGGAAAGAGGCTACACCTTC. Amino acids: CATSEDRERGYTF.

This clonotype was seen only a few times. The J gene is TRBJ2-7, the V gene TRBV24-1; D perhaps matches TRBD1 (5 bases). Germline CDR1 is KGHDR and CDR2 is SFDVKD. CDR3 length: 14 amino acids. Trimming cost V 0 bases and J 5 bases, with 10 bases left between them. CDR3: CATSDLGEGDEQYF. The CDR3 DNA is TGTGCCACCAGTGATTTGGGGGAAGGGGACGAGCAGTACTTC.

This clonotype was observed a handful of times. The chain carries TRBV6-2 or TRBV6-3 and TRBJ2-4; a possible D gene is TRBD2 (5 bases). The ends were cut back, 7 bases at V and 0 bases at J, with 10 bases in the middle. Looked up from germline, CDR1 is MNHEY and CDR2 is SVGEGT. The CDR3 loop spans 14 amino acids. CDR3 nucleotide sequence: TGTGCCAGCAACGGGGTTTTAGCCAAAAACATTCAGTACTTC. Protein: CASNGVLAKNIQYF.

V is TRBV13 and J is TRBJ1-2; 9 bases align to TRBD1. V lost 4 bases, J lost 4 bases, and 7 bases stayed unmatched. The CDR3 runs to 15 residues. From germline, CDR1 is PRHDT and CDR2 FYEKMQ (reference sequence). The CDR3 protein is CASSSRTGDLYGYTF. CDR3 bases: TGTGCCAGCAGCTCGCGGACAGGGGACCTCTATGGCTACACCTTC. The full variable domain, rest sourced from reference TRBV13 and TRBJ1-2, is AAGVIQSPRHLIKEKRETATLKCYPIPRHDTVYWYQQGPGQDPQFLISFYEKMQSDKGSIPDRFSAQQFSDYHSELNMSSLELGDSALYFCASSSRTGDLYGYTFGSGTRLTVV.

The chain employs TRBV19 and TRBJ1-1, with 8 bases identical to TRBD1. Germline CDR1 reads LNHDA; CDR2 reads SQIVND (reference sequence). J gave up 3 bases and V 7 bases, and 4 bases lay outside the gene matches. CDR3 length: 13 residues. This CDR3 is CASITGGYTEAFF. CDR3 DNA sequence: TGTGCCAGTATTACAGGGGGGTACACTGAAGCTTTCTTT.

This clonotype appeared a single time. The V call is TRBV24-1, the J call TRBJ2-1, with a possible D match to TRBD1 (6 bases). The CDR3 has 14 amino acids. Germline assignment: CDR1 KGHDR and CDR2 SFDVKD. V lost 5 bases and J lost 5, with 12 bases in between. The CDR3 nucleotides are TGTGCCACCAGTGGATCGACAGGAGACAATGAGCAGTTCTTC. Its translation: CATSGSTGDNEQFF.

This clonotype was recorded a few times. J is TRBJ2-3 and V is TRBV12-3 or TRBV12-4; D not certain. The CDR3 is 16 amino acids. Trimming stripped 6 bases from V and 2 bases from J, with 18 bases between. The CDR3 region is CASSLEVFSNTDTQYF. DNA for the CDR3: TGTGCCAGCAGCCTGGAAGTTTTCTCGAACACAGATACGCAGTATTTT.

V usage is TRBV5-1 and J usage is TRBJ2-3, with 11 bases lining up with TRBD2. The germline V gene has CDR1 SGHRS and CDR2 YFSETQ. The CDR3 runs 16 residues. V lost 4 bases to trimming and J lost 2 bases; unmatched junction nucleotides: 6. CDR3 in amino acids: CASSKVLAGDTDTQYF. Written as DNA, the CDR3 is TGCGCCAGCAGCAAAGTACTAGCGGGAGACACAGATACGCAGTATTTT.

About this clonotype: This is likely a read error, given that the CDR3 carries no conserved phenylalanine or tryptophan at its end. The DNA is omitted, as the CDR3 cannot be located on it reliably, and the CDR3 follows TCRdb's listing. This chain joins TRBV11-2 and TRBJ2-7; the table's D call of TRBD2 was not tested on the DNA. The CDR3 region is 12 residues in length, termini included. Germline V gene lookup returns CDR1 SGHAT and CDR2 FQNNGV. This CDR3 reads CASSPGLAGVVI.

The V call is TRBV28, the J call TRBJ2-1; 8 positions agree with TRBD2. The CDR3 sequence is 16 residues long. CDR1 MDHEN and CDR2 SYDVKM come from the germline V gene. The junction had 10 bases not matched to a gene; V was cut back by 4 bases and J by 5 bases. The CDR3 loop reads CASSSHTGLGHNEQFF. The CDR3 coding sequence is TGTGCCAGCAGTTCCCACACGGGACTAGGACACAATGAGCAGTTCTTC.

This clonotype was found many times. The chain combines TRBV7-2 with TRBJ2-7; D uncertain. From germline, CDR1 is SGHTA and CDR2 FQGNSA. This CDR3 region has 14 residues. Trimming removed 0 bases from V and 2 bases from J, with 8 bases in between. The CDR3 nucleotides read TGTGCCAGCAGCTTAGCCGGCTCAACCTACGAGCAGTACTTC. Its protein is CASSLAGSTYEQYF.

The chain is built from TRBV11-2 and TRBJ1-5; D unresolved. Trimming stripped 1 base from V and 0 bases from J, with 10 bases between. The CDR3 covers 16 residues. The V gene's germline CDR1 is SGHAT and CDR2 FQNNGV. DNA of the CDR3: TGTGCCAGCAGCTTAGGAGGTGCATATAGCAATCAGCCCCAGCATTTT. It yields the protein CASSLGGAYSNQPQHF.

This clonotype was seen ten or more times. The rearrangement joins TRBV7-2 to TRBJ2-7, with 11 bases aligning to TRBD1. The CDR3 is made up of 14 amino acids. V dropped 5 bases and J dropped 3; count of bases not matched to a gene: 3. The germline V gene has CDR1 SGHTA and CDR2 FQGNSA. The CDR3 protein is CASSRGTGGYEQYV. The CDR3, as DNA: TGTGCCAGCAGCCGTGGGACAGGGGGCTACGAGCAGTACGTC.

This clonotype was observed at least ten times. This chain joins TRBV5-4 and TRBJ1-6; D is unresolved. The CDR3 spans 15 residues. Germline V lookup: CDR1 SGHNT, CDR2 YYREEE (reference sequence). V shed 0 bases and J shed 12 bases, with 16 bases lying between them. The CDR3 DNA reads TGTGCCAGCAGCTTGGCCGGTGACGCCTTTGGACCCCTCCACTTT. Translated: CASSLAGDAFGPLHF.

This clonotype was recorded many times. V gene TRBV11-3 combines with J gene TRBJ1-1, with a tentative D call TRBD1 (5 bases). The CDR3 is 14 amino acids. Germline V gives CDR1 SGHNT, CDR2 YENEEA. Trimming shortened V by 0 bases and J by 7 bases, and 12 bases separated the two germline ends. DNA of the CDR3: TGTGCCAGCAGCTTAGATGGGGCAATAGATGAAGCTTTCTTT. Translating gives CASSLDGAIDEAFF.

This rearrangement joins TRBV2 to TRBJ1-5, with 7 bases lining up with TRBD1. The CDR3 has 13 amino acids. J lost 6 bases, V lost 3 bases, and 2 bases had no gene match. Germline CDR1 is SNHLY and CDR2 is FYNNEI. Here the CDR3 reads CASSDAGGQPQHF. In nucleotides, the CDR3 is TGTGCCAGCAGTGATGCAGGGGGTCAGCCCCAGCATTTT.

This clonotype appeared many times. The chain joins TRBV7-2 to TRBJ2-3; possibly TRBD1 for D (5 bases). Germline lookup yields CDR1 SGHTA and CDR2 FQGNSA. V was shortened by 4 bases and J by 1 base, with 9 bases between the two germline ends. This CDR3 is 14 amino acids long. Written as DNA, the CDR3 is TGTGCCAGCAGCTACCAGACAGGCACAGATACGCAGTATTTT. Its translation is CASSYQTGTDTQYF.

This clonotype was counted ten times or more. The chain is built from TRBV7-9 and TRBJ2-2; 10 nucleotides match TRBD2. This CDR3 is 16 amino acids long. V lost 3 bases to trimming and J lost 7 bases; unmatched junction nucleotides: 8. Looked up from germline, CDR1 is SEHNR and CDR2 is FQNEAQ (reference sequence). The CDR3 nucleotides are TGTGCCAGCAGCTTTTGGCTAGCGGGAGCGAGCGGGGAGCTGTTTTTT. Translating it yields CASSFWLAGASGELFF.

The CDR3 protein is CASSHPGQGNGYTF. The CDR3 DNA follows: TGTGCCAGCAGTCACCCTGGACAGGGGAATGGCTACACCTTC. V gene TRBV6-5 combines with J gene TRBJ1-2, with TRBD1 identical over 9 bases. This CDR3 is 14 amino acids long. Germline CDR1 is MNHEY and CDR2 is SVGAGI. Germline trimming cut 5 bases from V and 6 bases from J; bases unmatched to any gene: 7.

This clonotype was seen ten or more times. The gene calls are TRBV6-2 or TRBV6-3 and TRBJ2-7, with TRBD1 matching over 8 bases. The CDR3 runs to 17 residues. After removal of 5 bases from V and 0 bases from J, the junction contained 12 bases not matched to a gene. Looked up from germline, CDR1 is MNHEY and CDR2 is SVGEGT. The DNA of the CDR3 is TGTGCCAGCAGTCCTGCCGGGACAGGAACCTTCTCCTACGAGCAGTACTTC. It yields the protein CASSPAGTGTFSYEQYF.

Ten or more counts support this clonotype. The CDR3 DNA is TGTGCCAGCAGTGAAGGGCCTAGCCCCTTCTATGGCTACACCTTC. Its translation: CASSEGPSPFYGYTF. The chain recombines TRBV6-1 with TRBJ1-2, with unresolved D. Trimming cost V 1 base and J 4 bases, with 13 bases left between them. CDR3 size: 15 residues. Germline CDR1 is MNHNS and CDR2 is SASEGT.

There are many counts of this clonotype. V usage is TRBV6-1 and J usage is TRBJ2-5; 8 bases match TRBD1. Germline V gene data show CDR1 as MNHNS and CDR2 as SASEGT. The CDR3 consists of 14 residues. J was trimmed by 5 bases and V by 2 bases; bases with no gene match: 4. The DNA for the CDR3 is TGTGCCAGCAGTGAACCAGGGGGCCAGGAGACCCAGTACTTC. Its protein is CASSEPGGQETQYF.

J is TRBJ1-4 and V is TRBV12-3 or TRBV12-4; D might be TRBD1 (5 bases). The CDR3 consists of 15 residues. Trimming removed 5 bases from V and 0 bases from J, with 10 bases in between. CDR3 region: CASSPGGTTNEKLFF. The DNA of the CDR3 is TGTGCCAGCAGTCCCGGGGGTACAACTAATGAAAAACTGTTTTTT.